The entry that follows covers one T cell receptor beta chain sequence. No antigen is known for it. V was pared by 2 bases and J by 6 bases, with 9 bases between. Germline CDR1 reads WNHNN; CDR2 reads SYGVQD (reference sequence). The CDR3 consists of 13 residues. Sequenced by immunoSEQ multiplex PCR; TCRdb stores in-frame clones only, minus some. This table has approximately 74,000 clones, just over 85% appearing once. The source of the sample is a study of T cell responses to AZD1222 COVID-19 vaccine. The study, taken as a whole, reports: No repertoire was sampled before or during the peak T cell response, only after it. Targeting of unmutated variant regions was reportedly seen in nearly half of spike-specific TCRs.

Sequenced material: peripheral blood, taken on day 0 of AZD1222 vaccination. The sequence was obtained from an adult in good health. V and J are TRBV10-1 and TRBJ2-3, with unresolved D. CDR3 sequence: CASSEPSIDTQYF. DNA of the CDR3: TGCGCCAGCAGTGAGCCGTCCATCGATACGCAGTATTTT.